This T cell receptor beta chain emerged from a study of cytomegalovirus exposure and HLA in healthy donors. The study, taken as a whole, reports: Only CMV serostatus was available as immune exposure information. Reported performance of the classifier showed diagnosis of cytomegalovirus status with high specificity and sensitivity.

A note on this clone: Its antigen is unknown.

PCR primers comprised 60 Vbeta and 13 Jbeta primers. Generated by immunoSEQ multiplex PCR, the TCRdb table keeps only in-frame clones and is missing some. The table shows about 96,000 clones, with 65% to 80% occurring only once. Input material: PBMCs. The clonotype was recovered from a female donor in good health and CMV-seropositive.

This CDR3 is CASGRFRQGDGELFF. The CDR3 nucleotides are TGTGCCAGCGGACGATTCAGACAGGGGGACGGGGAGCTGTTTTTT. The chain uses TRBV5-4 and TRBJ2-2; TRBD1 matches 9 bases. The CDR3 is 15 amino acids. The junction had 11 bases not matched to a gene; V was cut back by 7 bases and J by 7 bases. Germline CDR1 reads SGHNT; CDR2 reads YYREEE (reference sequence).